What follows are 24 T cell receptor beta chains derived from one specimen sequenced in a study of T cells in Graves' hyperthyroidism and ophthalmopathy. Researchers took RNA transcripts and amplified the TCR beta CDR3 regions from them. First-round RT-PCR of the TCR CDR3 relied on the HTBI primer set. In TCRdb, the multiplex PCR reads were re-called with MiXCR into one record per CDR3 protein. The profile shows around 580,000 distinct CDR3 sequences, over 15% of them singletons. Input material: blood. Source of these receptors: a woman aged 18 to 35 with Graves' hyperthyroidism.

CDR3 coding DNA: TGTGCCAGCAGCCGTATTGGTCAAGAGACCCAGTACTTC. Translation gives CASSRIGQETQYF. The chain combines TRBV14 with TRBJ2-5; D is undetermined. Germline assignment: CDR1 SGHDN and CDR2 FVKESK. This CDR3 region has 13 residues. Trimming pared 4 bases from V and 2 bases from J, leaving 8 bases between. The complete variable domain, with remaining parts taken from reference TRBV14 and TRBJ2-5, reads EAGVTQFPSHSVIEKGQTVTLRCDPISGHDNLYWYRRVMGKEIKFLLHFVKESKQDESGMPNNRFLAERTGGTYSTLKVQPAELEDSGVYFCASSRIGQETQYFGPGTRLLVL.

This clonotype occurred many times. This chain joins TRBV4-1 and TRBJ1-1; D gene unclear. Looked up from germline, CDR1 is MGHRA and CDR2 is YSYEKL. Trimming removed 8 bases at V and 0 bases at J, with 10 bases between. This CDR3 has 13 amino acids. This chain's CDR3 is CASQQFMNTEAFF. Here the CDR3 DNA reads TGCGCCAGCCAGCAGTTCATGAACACTGAAGCTTTCTTT.

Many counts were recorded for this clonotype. As DNA, the CDR3 is TGCAGTGCTAGACCCTCCGGACAGACACTCTATGGCTACACCTTC. Amino acid sequence: CSARPSGQTLYGYTF. The chain links TRBV20-1 to TRBJ1-2; tentatively, D is TRBD1 (6 bases). The CDR3 is made up of 15 amino acids. The V and J ends lost 2 bases and 4 bases respectively, with 17 bases between them. CDR1 is DFQATT and CDR2 is SNEGSKA in the germline V gene (reference sequence).

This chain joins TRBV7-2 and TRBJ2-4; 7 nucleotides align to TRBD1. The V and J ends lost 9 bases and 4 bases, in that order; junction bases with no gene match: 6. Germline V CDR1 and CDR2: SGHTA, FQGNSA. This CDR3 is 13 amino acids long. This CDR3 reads CASKGQSKNIQYF. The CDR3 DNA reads TGTGCCAGTAAGGGACAGTCAAAAAACATTCAGTACTTC.

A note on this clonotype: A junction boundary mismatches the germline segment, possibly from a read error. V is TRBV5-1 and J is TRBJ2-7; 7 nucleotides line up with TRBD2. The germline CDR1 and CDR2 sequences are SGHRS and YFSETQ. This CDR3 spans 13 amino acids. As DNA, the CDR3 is TGCGCCAGCACCTTAGGCAGGGACTACGAGCGGTACTTC. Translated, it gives CASTLGRDYERYF.

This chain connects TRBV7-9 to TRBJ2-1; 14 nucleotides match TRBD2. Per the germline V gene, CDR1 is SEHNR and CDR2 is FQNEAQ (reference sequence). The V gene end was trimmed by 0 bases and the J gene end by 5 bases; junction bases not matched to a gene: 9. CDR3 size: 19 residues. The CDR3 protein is CASSLALEGLAGVHNEQFF. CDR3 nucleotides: TGTGCCAGCAGCTTAGCGCTAGAGGGACTAGCGGGAGTACACAATGAGCAGTTCTTC. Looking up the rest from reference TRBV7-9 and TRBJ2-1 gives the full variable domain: DTGVSQNPRHKITKRGQNVTFRCDPISEHNRLYWYRQTLGQGPEFLTYFQNEAQLEKSRLLSDRFSAERPKGSFSTLEIQRTEQGDSAMYLCASSLALEGLAGVHNEQFFGPGTRLTVL.

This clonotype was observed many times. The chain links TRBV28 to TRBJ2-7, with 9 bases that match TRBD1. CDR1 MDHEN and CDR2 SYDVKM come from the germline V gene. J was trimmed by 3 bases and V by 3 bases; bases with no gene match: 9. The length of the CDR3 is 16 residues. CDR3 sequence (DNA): TGTGCCAGCAGTTTCGTGGGAGAGGACAGGGGCTACGAGCAGTACTTC. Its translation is CASSFVGEDRGYEQYF.

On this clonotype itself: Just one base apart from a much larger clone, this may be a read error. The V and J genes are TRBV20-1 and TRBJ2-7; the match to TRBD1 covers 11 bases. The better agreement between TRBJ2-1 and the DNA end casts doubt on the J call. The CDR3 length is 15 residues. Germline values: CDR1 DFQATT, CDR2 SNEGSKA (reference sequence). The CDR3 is CSAHVTGTGGYEQFF. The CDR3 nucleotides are TGCAGTGCGCATGTGACCGGGACAGGGGGGTACGAGCAGTTCTTC.

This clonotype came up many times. DNA for the CDR3: TGTGCCAGCAGCTCCGACCGGGGAGCGCCGTTCTTC. This codes for CASSSDRGAPFF. This chain uses TRBV11-2 with TRBJ2-1; D may be TRBD2 (5 bases). V was shortened by 4 bases and J by 15 bases, with 16 bases between the two germline ends. CDR3 length: 12 amino acids. CDR1 and CDR2 (germline): SGHAT, FQNNGV.

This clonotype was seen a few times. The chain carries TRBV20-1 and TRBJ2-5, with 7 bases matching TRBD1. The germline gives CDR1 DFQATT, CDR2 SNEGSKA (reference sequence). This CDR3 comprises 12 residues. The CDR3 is CNAPTGQETQYF. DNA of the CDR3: TGCAATGCCCCGACAGGGCAAGAGACCCAGTACTTC.

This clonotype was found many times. The CDR3 loop reads CASSYGTGGLDEQFF. DNA for the CDR3: TGCGCCAGCAGCTATGGGACAGGGGGACTCGATGAGCAGTTCTTC. The chain combines TRBV5-1 with TRBJ2-1; the match to TRBD1 covers 11 bases. Trimming at V came to 3 bases and at J to 8 bases, leaving 7 bases not matched to a gene. The CDR3 covers 15 residues. Looked up from germline, CDR1 is SGHRS and CDR2 is YFSETQ.

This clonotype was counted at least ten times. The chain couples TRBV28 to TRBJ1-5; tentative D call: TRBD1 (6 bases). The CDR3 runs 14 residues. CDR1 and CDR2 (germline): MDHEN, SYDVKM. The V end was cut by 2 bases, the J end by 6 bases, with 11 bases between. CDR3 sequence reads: CASSLAGVVQPQHF. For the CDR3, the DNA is TGTGCCAGCAGTTTAGCAGGGGTAGTTCAGCCCCAGCATTTT.

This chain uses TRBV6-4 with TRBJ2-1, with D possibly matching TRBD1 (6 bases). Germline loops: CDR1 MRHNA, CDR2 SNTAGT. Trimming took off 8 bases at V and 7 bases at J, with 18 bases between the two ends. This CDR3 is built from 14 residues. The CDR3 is CASRRDTYKNEQFF. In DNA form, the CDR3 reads TGTGCCAGCCGTCGGGACACCTACAAGAATGAGCAGTTCTTC.

The CDR3 spells CASSIIPGQAASYEQYF. DNA of the CDR3: TGTGCCAGCTCAATTATCCCGGGACAGGCCGCTTCCTACGAGCAGTACTTC. The V gene is TRBV18, the J gene TRBJ2-7; TRBD1 aligns across 8 bases. The CDR3 is made up of 17 amino acids. V was clipped by 5 bases and J by 1 base; unmatched bases: 13. The V gene's germline CDR1 is KGHSH and CDR2 LQKENI. The full variable domain, its missing parts supplied by reference TRBV18 and TRBJ2-7, is NAGVMQNPRHLVRRRGQEARLRCSPMKGHSHVYWYRQLPEEGLKFMVYLQKENIIDESGMPKERFSAEFPKEGPSILRIQQVVRGDSAAYFCASSIIPGQAASYEQYFGPGTRLTVT.

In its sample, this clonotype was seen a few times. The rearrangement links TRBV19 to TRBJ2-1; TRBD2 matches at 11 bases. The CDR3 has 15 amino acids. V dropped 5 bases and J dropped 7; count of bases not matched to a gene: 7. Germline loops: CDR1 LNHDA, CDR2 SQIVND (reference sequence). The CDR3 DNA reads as TGTGCCAGTAGTCTTAGCGGGGGGGCTGGAAATGAGCAGTTCTTC. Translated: CASSLSGGAGNEQFF.

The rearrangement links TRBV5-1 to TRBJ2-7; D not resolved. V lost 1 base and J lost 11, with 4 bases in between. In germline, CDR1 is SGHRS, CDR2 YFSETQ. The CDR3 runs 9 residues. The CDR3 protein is CASSLKEYF. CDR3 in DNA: TGCGCCAGCAGCTTGAAGGAGTACTTC.

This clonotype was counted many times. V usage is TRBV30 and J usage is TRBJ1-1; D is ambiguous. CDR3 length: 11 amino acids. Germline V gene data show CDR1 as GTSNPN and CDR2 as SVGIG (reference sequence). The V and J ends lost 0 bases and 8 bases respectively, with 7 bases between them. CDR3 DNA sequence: TGTGCCTGGAGTGTTCAGAAGGAAGCTTTCTTT. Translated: CAWSVQKEAFF. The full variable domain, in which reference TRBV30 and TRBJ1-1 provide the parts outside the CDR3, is SQTIHQWPATLVQPVGSPLSLECTVEGTSNPNLYWYRQAAGRGLQLLFYSVGIGQISSEVPQNLSASRPQDRQFILSSKKLLLSDSGFYLCAWSVQKEAFFGQGTRLTVV.

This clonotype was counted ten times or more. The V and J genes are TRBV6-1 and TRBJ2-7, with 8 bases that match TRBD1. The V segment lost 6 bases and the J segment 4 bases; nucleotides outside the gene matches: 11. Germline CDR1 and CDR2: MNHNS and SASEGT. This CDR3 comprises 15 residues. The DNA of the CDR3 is TGTGCCAGCAGGGCCCAGGGACAGGAAATTTACGAGCAGTACTTC. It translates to CASRAQGQEIYEQYF.

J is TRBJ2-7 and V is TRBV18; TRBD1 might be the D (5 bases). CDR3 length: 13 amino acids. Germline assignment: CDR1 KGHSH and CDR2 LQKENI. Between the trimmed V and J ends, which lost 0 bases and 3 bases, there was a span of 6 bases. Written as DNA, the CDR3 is TGTGCCAGCTCACCACCCGACAGCTACGAGCAGTACTTC. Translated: CASSPPDSYEQYF.

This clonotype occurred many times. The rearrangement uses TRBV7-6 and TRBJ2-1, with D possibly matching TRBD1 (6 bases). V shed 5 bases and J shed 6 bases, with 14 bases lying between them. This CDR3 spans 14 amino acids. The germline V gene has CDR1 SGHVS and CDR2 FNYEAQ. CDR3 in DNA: TGTGCCAGCAGCCCCCGGACAGACGTCAATGAGCAGTTCTTC. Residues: CASSPRTDVNEQFF.

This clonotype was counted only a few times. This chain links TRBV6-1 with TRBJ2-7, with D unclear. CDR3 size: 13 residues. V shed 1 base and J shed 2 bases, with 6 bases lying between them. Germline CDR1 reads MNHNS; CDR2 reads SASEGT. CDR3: CASSEDRPYEQYF. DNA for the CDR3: TGTGCCAGCAGTGAAGACAGACCCTACGAGCAGTACTTC.

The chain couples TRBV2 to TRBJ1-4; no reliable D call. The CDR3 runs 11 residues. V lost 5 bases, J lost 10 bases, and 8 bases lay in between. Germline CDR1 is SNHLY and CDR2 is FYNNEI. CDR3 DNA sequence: TGTGCCAGCAGTCTCGCGGTAAAACTGTTTTTT. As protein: CASSLAVKLFF.

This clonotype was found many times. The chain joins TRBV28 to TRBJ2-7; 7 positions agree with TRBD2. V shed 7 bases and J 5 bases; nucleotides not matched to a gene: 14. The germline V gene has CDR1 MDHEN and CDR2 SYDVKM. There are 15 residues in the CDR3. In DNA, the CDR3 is TGTGCCAGCACTTTTCGCTTTAGCGGGTACGACGAGCAGTACTTC. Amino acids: CASTFRFSGYDEQYF.

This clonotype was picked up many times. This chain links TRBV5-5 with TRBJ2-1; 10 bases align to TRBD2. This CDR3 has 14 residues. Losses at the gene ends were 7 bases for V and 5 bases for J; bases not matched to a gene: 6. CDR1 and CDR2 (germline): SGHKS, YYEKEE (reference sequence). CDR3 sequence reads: CASASSGGNNEQFF. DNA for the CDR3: TGTGCCAGCGCGTCTAGCGGGGGCAACAATGAGCAGTTCTTC.